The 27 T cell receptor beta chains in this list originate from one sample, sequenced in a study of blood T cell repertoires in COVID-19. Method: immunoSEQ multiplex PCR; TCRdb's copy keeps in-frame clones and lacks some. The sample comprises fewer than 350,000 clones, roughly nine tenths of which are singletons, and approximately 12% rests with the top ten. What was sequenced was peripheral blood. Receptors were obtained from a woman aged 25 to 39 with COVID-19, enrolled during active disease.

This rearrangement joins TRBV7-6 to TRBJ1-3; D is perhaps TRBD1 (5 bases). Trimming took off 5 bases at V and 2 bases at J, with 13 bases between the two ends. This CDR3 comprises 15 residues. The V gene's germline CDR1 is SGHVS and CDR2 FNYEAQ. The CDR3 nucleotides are TGTGCCAGCAGCGCCGACAGAGGCGCTGGAAACACCATATATTTT. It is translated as CASSADRGAGNTIYF. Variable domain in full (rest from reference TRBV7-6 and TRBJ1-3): GAGVSQSPRYKVTKRGQDVALRCDPISGHVSLYWYRQALGQGPEFLTYFNYEAQQDKSGLPNDRFSAERPEGSISTLTIQRTEQRDSAMYRCASSADRGAGNTIYFGEGSWLTVV.

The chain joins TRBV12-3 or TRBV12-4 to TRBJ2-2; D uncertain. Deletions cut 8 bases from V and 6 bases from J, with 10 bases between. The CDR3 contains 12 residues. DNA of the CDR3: TGTGCCAGCCACGGTGCCCCCGGGGAGCTGTTTTTT. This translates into CASHGAPGELFF.

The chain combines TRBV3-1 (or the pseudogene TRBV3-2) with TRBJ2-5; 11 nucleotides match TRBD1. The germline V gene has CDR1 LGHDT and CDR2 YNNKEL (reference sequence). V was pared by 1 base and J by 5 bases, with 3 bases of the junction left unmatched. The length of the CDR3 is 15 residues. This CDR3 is CASSQGTGGRETQYF. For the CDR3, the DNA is TGTGCCAGCAGCCAAGGGACAGGGGGCAGGGAGACCCAGTACTTC.

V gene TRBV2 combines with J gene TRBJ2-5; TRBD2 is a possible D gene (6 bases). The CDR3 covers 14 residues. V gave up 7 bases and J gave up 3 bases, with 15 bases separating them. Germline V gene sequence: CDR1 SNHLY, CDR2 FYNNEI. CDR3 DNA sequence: TGTGCCAGCAACGAGGAGGGATGGAAAGAGACCCAGTACTTC. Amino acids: CASNEEGWKETQYF.

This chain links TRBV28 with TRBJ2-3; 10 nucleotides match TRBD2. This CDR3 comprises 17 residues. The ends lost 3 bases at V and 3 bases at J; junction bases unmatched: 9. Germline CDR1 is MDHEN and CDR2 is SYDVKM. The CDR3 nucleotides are TGTGCCAGCAGTTTGGTCAGCGGGGGGGCCTGGACAGATACGCAGTATTTT. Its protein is CASSLVSGGAWTDTQYF.

CDR3 in DNA: TGTGCCAGCAGCTTATCGGGGGTCCATGAGCAGTTCTTC. As protein: CASSLSGVHEQFF. The chain links TRBV7-8 to TRBJ2-1, with D perhaps TRBD2 (6 bases). Germline V gives CDR1 SGHVS, CDR2 FQNEAQ. CDR3 length: 13 amino acids. V shed 2 bases and J shed 8 bases, with 10 bases lying between them.

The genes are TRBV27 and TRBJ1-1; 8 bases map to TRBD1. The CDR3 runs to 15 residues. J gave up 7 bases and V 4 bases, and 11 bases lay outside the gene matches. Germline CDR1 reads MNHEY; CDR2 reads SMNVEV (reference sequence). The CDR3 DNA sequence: TGTGCCAGCAGTTACGGGACAGGTCCTCTGCTTGAAGCTTTCTTT. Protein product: CASSYGTGPLLEAFF.

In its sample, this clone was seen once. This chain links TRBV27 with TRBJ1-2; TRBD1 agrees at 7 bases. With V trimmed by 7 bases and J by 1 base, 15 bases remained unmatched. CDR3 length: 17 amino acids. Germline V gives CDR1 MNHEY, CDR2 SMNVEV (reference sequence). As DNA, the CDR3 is TGTGCCAGCACCCCGTGGGCAGGGCAGGGGGGTAACTATGGCTACACCTTC. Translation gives CASTPWAGQGGNYGYTF.

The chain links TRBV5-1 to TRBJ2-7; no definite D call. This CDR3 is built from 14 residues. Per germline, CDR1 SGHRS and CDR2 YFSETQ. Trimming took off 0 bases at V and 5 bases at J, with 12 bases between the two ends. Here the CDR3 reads CASSLGQARHEQYF. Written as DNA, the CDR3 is TGCGCCAGCAGCTTGGGTCAGGCGCGTCACGAGCAGTACTTC.

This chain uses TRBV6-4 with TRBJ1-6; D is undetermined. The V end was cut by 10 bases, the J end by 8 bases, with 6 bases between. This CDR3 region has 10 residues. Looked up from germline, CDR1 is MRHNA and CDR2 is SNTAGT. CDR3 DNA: TGTGCCAACTCCTATTCACCCCTCCACTTT. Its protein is CANSYSPLHF.

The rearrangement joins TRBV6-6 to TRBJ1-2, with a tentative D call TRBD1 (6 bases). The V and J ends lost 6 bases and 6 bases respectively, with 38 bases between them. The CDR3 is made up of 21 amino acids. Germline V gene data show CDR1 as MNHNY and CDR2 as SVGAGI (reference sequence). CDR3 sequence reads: CASSTTKGVIWDILQGHGYTF. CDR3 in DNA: TGTGCCAGCAGCACCACAAAGGGGGTTATCTGGGACATACTACAAGGGCATGGCTACACCTTC.

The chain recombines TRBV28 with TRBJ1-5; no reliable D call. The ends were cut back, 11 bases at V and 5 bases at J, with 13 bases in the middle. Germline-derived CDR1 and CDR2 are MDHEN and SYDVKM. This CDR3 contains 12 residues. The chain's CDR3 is CACSQAHQPQHF. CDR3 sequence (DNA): TGTGCCTGTAGTCAGGCTCATCAGCCCCAGCATTTT.

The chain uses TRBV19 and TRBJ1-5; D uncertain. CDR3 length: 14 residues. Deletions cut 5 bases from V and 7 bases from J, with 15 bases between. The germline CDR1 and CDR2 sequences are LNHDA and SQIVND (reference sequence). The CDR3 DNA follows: TGTGCCAGTAGTCTCGTTCATATCGGGCAGCCCCAGCATTTT. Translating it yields CASSLVHIGQPQHF.

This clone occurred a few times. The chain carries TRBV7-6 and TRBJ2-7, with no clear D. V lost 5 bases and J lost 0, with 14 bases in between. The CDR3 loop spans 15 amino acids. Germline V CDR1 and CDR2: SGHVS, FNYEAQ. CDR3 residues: CASSAEQRGSYEQYF. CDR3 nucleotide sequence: TGTGCCAGCAGCGCCGAGCAGCGAGGCTCCTACGAGCAGTACTTC.

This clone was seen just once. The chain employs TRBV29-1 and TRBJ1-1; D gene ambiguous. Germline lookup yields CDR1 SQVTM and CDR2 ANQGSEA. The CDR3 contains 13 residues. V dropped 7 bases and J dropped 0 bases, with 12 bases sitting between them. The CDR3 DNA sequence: TGCAGCGCTCTACTAGGAATGAACACTGAAGCTTTCTTT. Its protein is CSALLGMNTEAFF.

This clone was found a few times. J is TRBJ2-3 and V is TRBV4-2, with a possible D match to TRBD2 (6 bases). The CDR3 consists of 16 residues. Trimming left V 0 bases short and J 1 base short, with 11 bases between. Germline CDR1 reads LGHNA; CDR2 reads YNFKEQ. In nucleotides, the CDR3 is TGTGCCAGCAGCCAAGATTTCGGCGGGGGCACAGATACGCAGTATTTT. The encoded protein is CASSQDFGGGTDTQYF.

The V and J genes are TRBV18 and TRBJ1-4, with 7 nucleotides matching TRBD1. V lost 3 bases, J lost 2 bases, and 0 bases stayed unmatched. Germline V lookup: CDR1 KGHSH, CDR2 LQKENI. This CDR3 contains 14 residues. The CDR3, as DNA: TGTGCCAGCTCACCGACAGGGACTAATGAAAAACTGTTTTTT. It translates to CASSPTGTNEKLFF.

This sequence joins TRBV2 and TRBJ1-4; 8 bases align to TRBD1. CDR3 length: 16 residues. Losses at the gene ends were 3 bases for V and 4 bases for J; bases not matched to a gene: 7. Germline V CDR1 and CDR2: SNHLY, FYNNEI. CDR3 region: CASSEILDRVNEKLFF. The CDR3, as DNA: TGTGCCAGCAGTGAGATCCTGGACAGGGTTAATGAAAAACTGTTTTTT. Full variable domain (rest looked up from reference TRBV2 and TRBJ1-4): EPEVTQTPSHQVTQMGQEVILRCVPISNHLYFYWYRQILGQKVEFLVSFYNNEISEKSEIFDDQFSVERPDGSNFTLKIRSTKLEDSAMYFCASSEILDRVNEKLFFGSGTQLSVL.

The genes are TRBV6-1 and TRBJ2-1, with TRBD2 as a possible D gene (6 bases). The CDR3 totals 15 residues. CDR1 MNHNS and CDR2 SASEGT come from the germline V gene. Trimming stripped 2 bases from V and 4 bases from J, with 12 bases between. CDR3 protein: CASSETGLLYNEQFF. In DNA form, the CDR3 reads TGTGCCAGCAGTGAAACGGGACTTTTGTACAATGAGCAGTTCTTC.

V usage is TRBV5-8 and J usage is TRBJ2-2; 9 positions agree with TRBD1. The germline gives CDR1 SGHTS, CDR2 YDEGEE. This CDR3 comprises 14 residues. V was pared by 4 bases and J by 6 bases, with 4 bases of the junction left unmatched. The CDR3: CASSPGQGPGELFF. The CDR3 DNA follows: TGTGCCAGCAGCCCTGGACAGGGGCCCGGGGAGCTGTTTTTT.

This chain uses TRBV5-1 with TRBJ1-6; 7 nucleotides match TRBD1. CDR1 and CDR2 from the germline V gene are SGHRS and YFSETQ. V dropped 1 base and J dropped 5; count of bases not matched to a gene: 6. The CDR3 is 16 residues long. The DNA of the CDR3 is TGCGCCAGCAGCTTGAGAACAGGGGTGGATAATTCACCCCTCCACTTT. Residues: CASSLRTGVDNSPLHF.

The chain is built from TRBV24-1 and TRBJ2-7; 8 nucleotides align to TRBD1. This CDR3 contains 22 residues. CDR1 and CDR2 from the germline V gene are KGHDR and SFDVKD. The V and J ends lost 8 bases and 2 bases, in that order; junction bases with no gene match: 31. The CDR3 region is CATTQLSRGQVLFIAPPYEQYF. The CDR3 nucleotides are TGTGCCACCACCCAATTGTCCCGGGGACAGGTTTTATTTATTGCTCCTCCCTACGAGCAGTACTTC.

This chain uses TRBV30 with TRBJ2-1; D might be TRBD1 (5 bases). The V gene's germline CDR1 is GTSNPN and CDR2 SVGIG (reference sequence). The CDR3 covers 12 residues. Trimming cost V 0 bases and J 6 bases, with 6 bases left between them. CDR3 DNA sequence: TGTGCCTGGAGTGTGACAGTCAATGAGCAGTTCTTC. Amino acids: CAWSVTVNEQFF.

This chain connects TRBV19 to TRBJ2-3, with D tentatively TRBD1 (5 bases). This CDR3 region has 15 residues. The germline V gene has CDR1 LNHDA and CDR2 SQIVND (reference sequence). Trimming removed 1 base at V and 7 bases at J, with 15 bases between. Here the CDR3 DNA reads TGTGCCAGTAGTATAGGGTTGGGGCTAATGCATACGCAGTATTTT. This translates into CASSIGLGLMHTQYF.

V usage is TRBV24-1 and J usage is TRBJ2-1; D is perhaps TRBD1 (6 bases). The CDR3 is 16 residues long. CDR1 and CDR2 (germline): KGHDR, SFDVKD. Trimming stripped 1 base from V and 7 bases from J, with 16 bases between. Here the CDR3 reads CATSDLPPGHPNEQFF. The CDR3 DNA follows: TGTGCCACCAGTGATTTACCCCCGGGACATCCGAATGAGCAGTTCTTC.

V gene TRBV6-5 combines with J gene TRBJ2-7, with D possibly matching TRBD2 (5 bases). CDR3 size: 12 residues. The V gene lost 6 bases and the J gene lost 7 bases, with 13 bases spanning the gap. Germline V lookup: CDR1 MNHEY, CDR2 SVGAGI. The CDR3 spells CASSGVGWEQYF. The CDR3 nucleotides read TGTGCCAGCAGCGGGGTCGGTTGGGAGCAGTACTTC.

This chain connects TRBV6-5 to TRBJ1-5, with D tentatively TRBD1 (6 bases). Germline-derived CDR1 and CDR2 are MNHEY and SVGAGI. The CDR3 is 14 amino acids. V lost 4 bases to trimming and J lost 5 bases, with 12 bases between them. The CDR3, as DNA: TGTGCCAGCAGTTCCGGGTCAGGGGATCAGCCCCAGCATTTT. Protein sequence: CASSSGSGDQPQHF.